This entry lists 5 T cell receptor beta chains sequenced from one sample in a study of OX40 agonist ivuxolimab in advanced cancers. Assay used: immunoSEQ multiplex PCR; TCRdb lists only in-frame clones, some missing. There are tens of thousands of clones in the sample; around nine tenths occur only once, and roughly 1.5% lies in the top ten. The starting material was CD4+ or CD8+ T cells sorted from blood, obtained in a trial of the OX40 agonist ivuxolimab. All receptors come from an adult with an advanced solid tumor such as melanoma, head and neck, liver or kidney cancer.

In DNA form, the CDR3 reads TGTGCCAGCAGACAAGGACATCAGAATCAGCCCCAGCATTTT. Its protein product is CASRQGHQNQPQHF. This sequence joins TRBV6-6 and TRBJ1-5; maybe TRBD1 (5 bases). The CDR3 runs 14 residues. V lost 6 bases to trimming and J lost 4 bases, with 13 bases between them. Germline lookup yields CDR1 MNHNY and CDR2 SVGAGI (reference sequence).

This chain uses TRBV7-2 with TRBJ2-3, with D perhaps matching TRBD1 or TRBD2 (5 bases each). Trimming removed 4 bases from V and 8 bases from J, with 16 bases in between. Germline CDR1 and CDR2: SGHTA and FQGNSA. This CDR3 spans 14 amino acids. The chain's CDR3 is CASSSGTTPSTQYF. CDR3 nucleotide sequence: TGTGCCAGCAGCTCCGGGACGACTCCGAGTACGCAGTATTTT. Supplemented by reference TRBV7-2 and TRBJ2-3, the full variable domain reads GAGVSQSPSNKVTEKGKDVELRCDPISGHTALYWYRQSLGQGLEFLIYFQGNSAPDKSGLPSDRFSAERTGGSVSTLTIQRTQQEDSAVYLCASSSGTTPSTQYFGPGTRLTVL.

This clone has just one count. The rearrangement links TRBV2 to TRBJ1-1; unclear D gene. The CDR3 totals 13 residues. The V gene's germline CDR1 is SNHLY and CDR2 FYNNEI. V lost 8 bases, J lost 8 bases, and 18 bases lay in between. The CDR3 sequence: CASAMGFRSEAFF. The DNA for the CDR3 is TGTGCCAGCGCCATGGGGTTCAGGTCCGAAGCTTTCTTT.

The V gene is TRBV6-5, the J gene TRBJ2-7; D unresolved. Germline CDR1 and CDR2: MNHEY and SVGAGI. CDR3 size: 15 residues. Trimming took off 2 bases at V and 0 bases at J, with 11 bases between the two ends. Written as DNA, the CDR3 is TGTGCCAGCAGTTACGCACAGTGGGGCTCCTACGAGCAGTACTTC. Amino acid sequence: CASSYAQWGSYEQYF.

This clone has only a few counts. This chain joins TRBV5-8 and TRBJ1-4; D not resolved. Germline V gene lookup returns CDR1 SGHTS and CDR2 YDEGEE. The CDR3 consists of 15 residues. V lost 0 bases and J lost 8, with 14 bases in between. CDR3 bases: TGTGCCAGCAGCTTGGGGCCCAGGTTCGGGGAAAAACTGTTTTTT. It translates to CASSLGPRFGEKLFF.